One and the same sample provided the 16 T cell receptor beta chains below, sequenced in a study of cytomegalovirus exposure and HLA in healthy donors. Primers: 60 Vbeta forward and 13 Jbeta reverse. Sequenced by immunoSEQ multiplex PCR; TCRdb stores in-frame clones only, minus some. This sample has around 210,000 clones; about 85% occur once, and the top ten carry roughly 0.24%. The sequencing sample was made of PBMCs. Receptors were obtained from a girl aged 2 to 10 in good health and CMV-seronegative.

The chain combines TRBV6-6 with TRBJ1-4; D possibly corresponds to TRBD1 (6 bases). The length of the CDR3 is 14 residues. Germline lookup yields CDR1 MNHNY and CDR2 SVGAGI (reference sequence). V was clipped by 6 bases and J by 7 bases, with 15 bases between them. CDR3 amino acids: CASRTGLVSEKLFF. CDR3 bases: TGTGCCAGCAGAACAGGGCTCGTAAGTGAAAAACTGTTTTTT.

The CDR3 reads CASSFRPGQGKQYF. CDR3 sequence (DNA): TGTGCCAGCAGTTTCCGACCGGGACAGGGTAAGCAGTACTTC. J is TRBJ2-7 and V is TRBV27; 9 bases align to TRBD1. The germline gives CDR1 MNHEY, CDR2 SMNVEV (reference sequence). V lost 3 bases, J lost 8 bases, and 8 bases stayed unmatched. The length of the CDR3 is 14 residues.

On this clone itself: Relative to the germline gene, one junction end is altered; a read error may explain this. This sequence joins TRBV6-5 and TRBJ1-4, with D possibly matching TRBD1 (6 bases). Germline lookup yields CDR1 MNHEY and CDR2 SVGAGI. The CDR3 sequence is 16 residues long. CDR3 residues: CASSYTPDSPKEKLFF. Here the CDR3 DNA reads TGTGCCAGCAGTTACACGCCGGACAGTCCTAAAGAAAAACTGTTTTTT.

V gene TRBV18 combines with J gene TRBJ2-3; 10 bases are a match to TRBD1. Losses at the gene ends were 4 bases for V and 3 bases for J; bases not matched to a gene: 4. The CDR3 runs 15 residues. Per the germline V gene, CDR1 is KGHSH and CDR2 is LQKENI. The chain's CDR3 is CASSRTGGSTDTQYF. The CDR3 DNA is TGTGCCAGCTCACGGACAGGGGGGAGTACAGATACGCAGTATTTT.

A remark on this clone: The junction shows a germline mismatch at one end, possibly a read error. V gene TRBV20-1 combines with J gene TRBJ1-2; D is possibly TRBD1 (6 bases). This CDR3 contains 10 residues. CDR1 is DFQATT, CDR2 SNEGSKA, per germline (reference sequence). The CDR3 loop reads CSASVRDTYF. As DNA, the CDR3 is TGCAGTGCTAGTGTCCGGGACACCTACTTC.

This chain uses TRBV6-5 with TRBJ2-1; D may be TRBD2 (5 bases). This CDR3 contains 12 residues. Trimming took 11 bases from V and 7 from J, leaving 15 bases between them. Germline V gene sequence: CDR1 MNHEY, CDR2 SVGAGI. The DNA of the CDR3 is TGTGCCCTCTCACTAGTCTGGAATGAGCAGTTCTTC. It translates to CALSLVWNEQFF.

J is TRBJ1-2 and V is TRBV6-5; a possible D gene is TRBD1 (5 bases). V was cut by 0 bases and J by 3 bases, with 11 bases left in between. CDR3 length equals 15 residues. The germline V gene encodes CDR1 MNHEY and CDR2 SVGAGI. CDR3 residues: CASSYSTRDHYGYTF. The CDR3 bases are TGTGCCAGCAGTTACTCGACCAGGGATCACTATGGCTACACCTTC.

This chain connects TRBV18 to TRBJ2-7; 9 bases are a match to TRBD1. There are 14 residues in the CDR3. CDR1 is KGHSH and CDR2 is LQKENI in the germline V gene. The ends lost 4 bases at V and 3 bases at J; junction bases unmatched: 4. CDR3 in DNA: TGTGCCAGCTCACTGGGACAGGGTGTCTACGAGCAGTACTTC. Protein sequence: CASSLGQGVYEQYF. Full variable domain (missing parts from reference TRBV18 and TRBJ2-7): NAGVMQNPRHLVRRRGQEARLRCSPMKGHSHVYWYRQLPEEGLKFMVYLQKENIIDESGMPKERFSAEFPKEGPSILRIQQVVRGDSAAYFCASSLGQGVYEQYFGPGTRLTVT.

This clone occurred a few times. The chain combines TRBV4-1 with TRBJ1-3; 7 nucleotides line up with TRBD1. There are 18 residues in the CDR3. J was trimmed by 4 bases and V by 3 bases; bases with no gene match: 15. Looked up from germline, CDR1 is MGHRA and CDR2 is YSYEKL. The CDR3 bases are TGCGCCAGCAGCCATCGATGGGGGGTACAGGGGCCAGGAAACACCATATATTTT. Amino acids: CASSHRWGVQGPGNTIYF.

This chain uses TRBV6-5 with TRBJ1-2, with 7 nucleotides matching TRBD1. The V gene end was trimmed by 5 bases and the J gene end by 2 bases; junction bases not matched to a gene: 8. The germline CDR1 and CDR2 sequences are MNHEY and SVGAGI. This CDR3 has 15 amino acids. The CDR3 here is CASSRRRGPNYGYTF. The DNA of the CDR3 is TGTGCCAGCAGTCGCCGAAGGGGGCCGAACTATGGCTACACCTTC.

The V gene is TRBV2, the J gene TRBJ1-5; TRBD1 matches at 7 bases. CDR1 and CDR2 (germline): SNHLY, FYNNEI. The V and J ends lost 5 bases and 6 bases, in that order; junction bases with no gene match: 10. This CDR3 comprises 15 residues. DNA of the CDR3: TGTGCCAGCAGTCGCCTGACAGGGTTAGGTCAGCCCCAGCATTTT. Amino acid sequence: CASSRLTGLGQPQHF.

This clone was recorded once. The V gene is TRBV7-2, the J gene TRBJ1-2; D perhaps matches TRBD1 (5 bases). Deletions cut 5 bases from V and 4 bases from J, with 17 bases between. The CDR3 is made up of 15 amino acids. Germline V gene lookup returns CDR1 SGHTA and CDR2 FQGNSA. This CDR3 reads CASSLLPGGGYGYTF. CDR3 coding DNA: TGTGCCAGCAGCCTCCTTCCCGGCGGGGGCTATGGCTACACCTTC.

The rearrangement joins TRBV7-2 to TRBJ1-3; D is uncertain. Germline V lookup: CDR1 SGHTA, CDR2 FQGNSA. This CDR3 spans 13 amino acids. V gave up 4 bases and J gave up 0 bases, with 4 bases separating them. CDR3 sequence reads: CASSSVSGNTIYF. The CDR3 DNA sequence: TGTGCCAGCAGCTCCGTCTCTGGAAACACCATATATTTT.

The CDR3 DNA follows: TGTGCCAGCTCATCCTCACAGGGTCGCGATGGCTACACCTTC. Amino acid sequence: CASSSSQGRDGYTF. This rearrangement joins TRBV18 to TRBJ1-2; D might be TRBD1 (6 bases). V was cut by 5 bases and J by 6 bases, with 16 bases left in between. The CDR3 contains 14 residues. Germline V gene data show CDR1 as KGHSH and CDR2 as LQKENI.

The chain carries TRBV7-2 and TRBJ2-3; perhaps TRBD2 as D (5 bases). The V end lost 5 bases, the J end lost 3 bases, and 15 bases lay between the germline ends. This CDR3 is built from 15 residues. Germline V gene lookup returns CDR1 SGHTA and CDR2 FQGNSA. CDR3 region: CASSATSIRTDTQYF. The CDR3 DNA reads TGTGCCAGCAGCGCAACTAGTATCCGGACAGATACGCAGTATTTT.

The V gene is TRBV19, the J gene TRBJ1-2, with TRBD1 matching 7 bases. Germline-derived CDR1 and CDR2 are LNHDA and SQIVND (reference sequence). V shed 5 bases and J 10 bases; nucleotides not matched to a gene: 13. The CDR3 contains 14 residues. The CDR3 sequence: CASSGPGTAEYYTF. The DNA for the CDR3 is TGTGCCAGTAGTGGACCGGGGACAGCGGAATACTACACCTTC.